What follows describes a single T cell receptor (beta chain). This specimen belongs to a study of Ad26.COV2.S vaccination and SARS-CoV-2 variants. Documented treatment: roughly 19 received Ad26.COV2.S at low or high dose, single or two shots; about 5 received placebo; per-sample allocation not given. Each sample was drawn 63 days after the first injection (of vaccine or placebo). Repertoires were generated with immunoSEQ multiplex PCR, while TCRdb's copy carries only in-frame clones and drops some. The data contain 430,000 or so clones, roughly 87% of them singletons. This CDR3 has 14 residues. Germline CDR1 and CDR2: MDHEN and SYDVKM. The V gene end was trimmed by 6 bases and the J gene end by 3 bases; junction bases not matched to a gene: 7.

The sequencing here drew on peripheral blood, taken in a trial of Ad26.COV2.S vaccine versus placebo. The J gene is TRBJ1-1, the V gene TRBV28; TRBD1 agrees at 7 bases. This clonotype was sampled from a person aged 18 to 65 who received the Ad26.COV2.S COVID-19 vaccine or a placebo. The CDR3 DNA is TGTGCCAGCAGGGTAGGGGACAGCTACACTGAAGCTTTCTTT. Translation gives CASRVGDSYTEAFF.